The T cell receptor beta chain under discussion was sequenced for a study of blood T cell repertoires in COVID-19. Germline CDR1 and CDR2: MNHEY and SMNVEV (reference sequence). The CDR3 runs 13 residues. The V end was cut by 3 bases, the J end by 7 bases, with 13 bases between. Clones were read by immunoSEQ multiplex PCR, and TCRdb kept only the in-frame ones, dropping some. The sample holds under 200,000 clones; around 80% are singletons and the top ten take approximately 13%. The chain uses TRBV27 and TRBJ2-7; maybe TRBD2 (6 bases). The sequenced sample consisted of PBMCs or T cells enriched from blood (not recorded which). The sequence came from a woman aged 55-69 years who had recovered from COVID-19. CDR3 region: CASSLAGSGEQYF. In DNA, the CDR3 is TGTGCCAGCAGTTTGGCGGGGTCGGGAGAGCAGTACTTC.